This T cell receptor (beta chain) was profiled in a study of blood T cell repertoires in COVID-19. Here immunoSEQ multiplex PCR was the method, and the copy in TCRdb shows in-frame clones only, minus some. The sample records under 60,000 clones, roughly 91% being singletons. Germline V gives CDR1 SGHRS, CDR2 YFSETQ. V dropped 4 bases and J dropped 0 bases, with 17 bases sitting between them. The CDR3 sequence is 17 residues long. Sequencing used peripheral blood. V gene TRBV5-1 combines with J gene TRBJ1-3; weak D call: TRBD1 (5 bases). This clonotype originated in a human donor in a cohort sampled during active COVID-19. CDR3 in DNA: TGCGCCAGCAGCCCAATGGGCAGGGCTGACTCTGGAAACACCATATATTTT. As protein: CASSPMGRADSGNTIYF.